The 15 T cell receptor beta chains given below trace back to one sample, sequenced in a study of blood T cell repertoires in COVID-19. Method: immunoSEQ multiplex PCR; TCRdb's copy keeps in-frame clones and lacks some. This table holds fewer than 500,000 clones, approximately 77% found once. Material for sequencing was peripheral blood. The receptors originated from a human donor with acute or convalescent COVID-19. The donor label of this sample is uncertain.

This sequence joins TRBV19 and TRBJ2-5; 10 bases agree with TRBD1. V trimming: 1 base; J trimming: 4 bases; junction bases outside the gene matches: 9. Germline V CDR1 and CDR2: LNHDA, SQIVND (reference sequence). CDR3 length equals 17 residues. Here the CDR3 DNA reads TGTGCCAGTAGTATAGGTTACGTGACAGGGGGCCGAGAGACCCAGTACTTC. Residues: CASSIGYVTGGRETQYF.

The chain is built from TRBV18 and TRBJ1-1; TRBD1 aligns across 7 bases. Trimming removed 6 bases from V and 5 bases from J; junction bases left unmatched: 3. Germline CDR1 is KGHSH and CDR2 is LQKENI. The CDR3 runs to 12 residues. The CDR3 is CASSLDRTEAFF. In nucleotides, the CDR3 is TGTGCCAGCTCGCTGGACAGGACTGAAGCTTTCTTT.

The chain has TRBV3-1 (or the pseudogene TRBV3-2) and TRBJ2-3, with TRBD2 matching 9 bases. V lost 4 bases and J lost 3; bases outside the gene matches: 11. Per the germline V gene, CDR1 is LGHDT and CDR2 is YNNKEL (reference sequence). The CDR3 covers 17 residues. CDR3 region: CASSRSPAGGPTDTQYF. CDR3 DNA: TGTGCCAGCAGCCGAAGCCCCGCGGGGGGGCCGACAGATACGCAGTATTTT.

CDR3 bases: TGTGCTAGTGGCGCCTTCGCGGGGGGGTCGAACACTGAAGCTTTCTTT. This sequence encodes CASGAFAGGSNTEAFF. This rearrangement joins TRBV12-5 to TRBJ1-1, with D tentatively TRBD1 (5 bases). This CDR3 is 16 amino acids long. Germline CDR1 and CDR2: LGHNT and FRNRAP. Trimming cost V 6 bases and J 1 base, with 18 bases left between them.

The chain couples TRBV4-2 to TRBJ2-7; D perhaps matches TRBD1 (6 bases). Per the germline V gene, CDR1 is LGHNA and CDR2 is YNFKEQ. V gave up 3 bases and J gave up 0 bases, with 18 bases separating them. The length of the CDR3 is 17 residues. CDR3 DNA: TGTGCCAGCAGCCACTTCGGCGGACAGCCCCTCTCCTACGAGCAGTACTTC. Encoded protein: CASSHFGGQPLSYEQYF.

This clone was found a few times. The chain uses TRBV3-1 (or the pseudogene TRBV3-2) and TRBJ1-1; D is ambiguous. Deletions cut 0 bases from V and 1 base from J, with 3 bases between. Germline values: CDR1 LGHDT, CDR2 YNNKEL (reference sequence). The length of the CDR3 is 13 residues. The CDR3 protein is CASSQDRNTEAFF. The CDR3 DNA sequence: TGTGCCAGCAGCCAAGATAGGAACACTGAAGCTTTCTTT.

The chain uses TRBV30 and TRBJ2-7; 14 nucleotides match TRBD2. The J segment lost 4 bases and the V segment lost 2 bases, leaving 4 bases of the junction unmatched. Germline V gene sequence: CDR1 GTSNPN, CDR2 SVGIG (reference sequence). This CDR3 contains 15 residues. Here the CDR3 reads CAWSRTSGGPYEQYF. The CDR3 DNA is TGTGCCTGGAGTCGGACTAGCGGGGGGCCGTACGAGCAGTACTTC.

The chain has TRBV5-4 and TRBJ2-7, with 9 nucleotides matching TRBD2. The CDR3 sequence is 20 residues long. With V trimmed by 2 bases and J by 3 bases, 21 bases remained unmatched. Per germline, CDR1 SGHNT and CDR2 YYREEE (reference sequence). CDR3 sequence reads: CASSFSVRGTSFYQIYEQYF. CDR3 bases: TGTGCCAGCAGCTTCTCGGTCCGGGGGACTAGCTTTTACCAAATCTACGAGCAGTACTTC.

The CDR3: CASIRGQGYGYTF. CDR3 nucleotides: TGTGCCAGCATCCGGGGACAGGGATATGGCTACACCTTC. This chain uses TRBV6-6 with TRBJ1-2; TRBD1 matches at 9 bases. The CDR3 sequence is 13 residues long. V trimming: 7 bases; J trimming: 5 bases; junction bases outside the gene matches: 5. CDR1 MNHNY and CDR2 SVGAGI come from the germline V gene (reference sequence).

V and J are TRBV5-4 and TRBJ1-2, with 8 bases identical to TRBD1. Germline V gene lookup returns CDR1 SGHNT and CDR2 YYREEE (reference sequence). The CDR3 sequence is 13 residues long. Unmatched junction bases numbered 3, after V lost 4 bases and J lost 4 bases. The CDR3 is CASSSRGRYGYTF. CDR3 nucleotide sequence: TGTGCCAGCAGCAGCAGGGGGCGCTATGGCTACACCTTC.

The chain couples TRBV12-5 to TRBJ2-1; D gene uncertain. The CDR3 covers 14 residues. Trimming pared 2 bases from V and 5 bases from J, leaving 10 bases between. CDR1 and CDR2 (germline): LGHNT, FRNRAP. The CDR3 loop is CASGLPPLNNEQFF. CDR3 in DNA: TGTGCTAGTGGTTTGCCCCCCCTTAACAATGAGCAGTTCTTC.

This clone was detected a few times. The J gene is TRBJ1-2, the V gene TRBV10-3; possibly TRBD1 for D (5 bases). Germline V CDR1 and CDR2: ENHRY, SYGVKD. Trimming removed 3 bases at V and 9 bases at J, with 11 bases between. There are 12 residues in the CDR3. The CDR3 sequence is CAISDGTWSYTF. The CDR3 nucleotides are TGTGCCATCAGTGACGGGACTTGGAGCTACACCTTC.

J is TRBJ2-1 and V is TRBV6-1, with a tentative D call TRBD2 (6 bases). This CDR3 region has 15 residues. The V gene lost 1 base and the J gene lost 2 bases, with 9 bases spanning the gap. Germline CDR1 is MNHNS and CDR2 is SASEGT. For the CDR3, the DNA is TGTGCCAGCAGTGAAGGTCCGGGGGCCTACAATGAGCAGTTCTTC. This sequence encodes CASSEGPGAYNEQFF.

This clone was picked up one time. The chain uses TRBV28 and TRBJ1-4; D unclear. The CDR3 totals 13 residues. CDR1 and CDR2 from the germline V gene are MDHEN and SYDVKM. Trimming removed 7 bases at V and 1 base at J, with 7 bases between. CDR3 sequence reads: CASTHGTNEKLFF. As DNA, the CDR3 is TGTGCCAGCACCCACGGAACTAATGAAAAACTGTTTTTT.

This chain uses TRBV19 with TRBJ2-5; 9 bases map to TRBD1. Germline CDR1 reads LNHDA; CDR2 reads SQIVND (reference sequence). V lost 5 bases and J lost 4; bases outside the gene matches: 5. The CDR3 loop spans 14 amino acids. The CDR3 spells CASSDTGGGETQYF. CDR3 sequence (DNA): TGTGCCAGTAGTGATACAGGGGGCGGAGAGACCCAGTACTTC.